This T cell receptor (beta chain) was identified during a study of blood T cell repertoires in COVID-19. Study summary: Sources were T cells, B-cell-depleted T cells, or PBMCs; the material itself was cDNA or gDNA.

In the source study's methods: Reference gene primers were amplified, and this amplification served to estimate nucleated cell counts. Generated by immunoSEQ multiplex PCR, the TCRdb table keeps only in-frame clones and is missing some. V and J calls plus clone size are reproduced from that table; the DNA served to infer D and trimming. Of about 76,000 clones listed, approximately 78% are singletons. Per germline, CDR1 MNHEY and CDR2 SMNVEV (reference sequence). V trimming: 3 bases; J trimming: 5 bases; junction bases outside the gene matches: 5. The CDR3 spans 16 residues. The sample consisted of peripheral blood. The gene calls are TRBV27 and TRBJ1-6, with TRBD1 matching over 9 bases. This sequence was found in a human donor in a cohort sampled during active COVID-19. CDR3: CASSFGTGRHNSPLHF. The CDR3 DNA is TGTGCCAGCAGTTTCGGGACAGGGCGCCATAATTCACCCCTCCACTTT.